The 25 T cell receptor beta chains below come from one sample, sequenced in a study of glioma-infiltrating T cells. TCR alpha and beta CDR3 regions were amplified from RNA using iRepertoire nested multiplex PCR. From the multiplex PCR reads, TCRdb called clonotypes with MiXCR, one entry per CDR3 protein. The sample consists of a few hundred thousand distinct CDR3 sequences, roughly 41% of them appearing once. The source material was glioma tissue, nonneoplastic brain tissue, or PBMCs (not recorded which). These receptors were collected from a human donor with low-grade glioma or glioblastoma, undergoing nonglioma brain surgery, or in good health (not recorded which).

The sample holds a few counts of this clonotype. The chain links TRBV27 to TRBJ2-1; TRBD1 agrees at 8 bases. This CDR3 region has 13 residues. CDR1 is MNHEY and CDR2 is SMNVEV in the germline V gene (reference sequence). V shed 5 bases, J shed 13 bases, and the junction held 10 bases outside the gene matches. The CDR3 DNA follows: TGTGCCAGCAGTGCAGGGGGCGCGGACATTCAGTTCTTC. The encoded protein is CASSAGGADIQFF.

This CDR3 is CASSVDRMNTEAFF. CDR3 DNA sequence: TGTGCCAGCAGCGTGGACCGGATGAACACTGAAGCTTTCTTT. The genes are TRBV3-1 and TRBJ1-1; no definite D call. The CDR3 totals 14 residues. The V and J ends lost 5 bases and 0 bases respectively, with 10 bases between them. Germline-derived CDR1 and CDR2 are LGHDT and YNNKEL (reference sequence).

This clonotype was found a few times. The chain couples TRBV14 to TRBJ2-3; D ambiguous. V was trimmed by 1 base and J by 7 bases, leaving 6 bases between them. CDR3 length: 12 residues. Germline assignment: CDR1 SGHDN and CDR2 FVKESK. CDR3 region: CASSQATYTQYF. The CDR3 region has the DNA TGTGCCAGCAGCCAAGCCACCTATACGCAGTATTTT. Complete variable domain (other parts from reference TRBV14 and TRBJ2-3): EAGVTQFPSHSVIEKGQTVTLRCDPISGHDNLYWYRRVMGKEIKFLLHFVKESKQDESGMPNNRFLAERTGGTYSTLKVQPAELEDSGVYFCASSQATYTQYFGPGTRLTVL.

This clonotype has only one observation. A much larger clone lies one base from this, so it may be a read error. Here the CDR3 reads CAGSYEGYRYEQYF. The CDR3, as DNA: TGTGCCGGATCCTACGAGGGGTATCGCTACGAGCAGTACTTC. V usage is TRBV6-1 and J usage is TRBJ2-7; D could derive from TRBD1 or TRBD2 (5 bases each). The CDR3 covers 14 residues. CDR1 MNHNS and CDR2 SASEGT come from the germline V gene. V was shortened by 11 bases and J by 3 bases, with 20 bases between the two germline ends.

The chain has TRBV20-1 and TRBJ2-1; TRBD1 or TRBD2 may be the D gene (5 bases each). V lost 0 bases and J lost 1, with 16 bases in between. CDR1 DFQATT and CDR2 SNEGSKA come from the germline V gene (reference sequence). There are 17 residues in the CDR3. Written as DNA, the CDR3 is TGCAGTGCTAGAGATATGGGACGCCTTTTTTCCTACAATGAGCAGTTCTTC. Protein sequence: CSARDMGRLFSYNEQFF.

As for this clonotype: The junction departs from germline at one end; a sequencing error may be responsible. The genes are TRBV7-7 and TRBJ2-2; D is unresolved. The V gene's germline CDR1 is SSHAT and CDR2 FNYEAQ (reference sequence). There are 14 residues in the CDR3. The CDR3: CASSLGVDTGELFF. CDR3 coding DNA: TGTGCTAGCAGCTTAGGCGTAGACACCGGGGAGCTGTTTTTT.

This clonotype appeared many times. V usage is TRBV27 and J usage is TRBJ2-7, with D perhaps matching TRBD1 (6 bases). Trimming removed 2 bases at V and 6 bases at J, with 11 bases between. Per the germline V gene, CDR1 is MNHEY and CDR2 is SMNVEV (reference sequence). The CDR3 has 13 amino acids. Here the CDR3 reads CASSLILRGEQYF. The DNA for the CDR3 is TGTGCCAGCAGTTTAATCCTCAGGGGCGAGCAGTACTTC.

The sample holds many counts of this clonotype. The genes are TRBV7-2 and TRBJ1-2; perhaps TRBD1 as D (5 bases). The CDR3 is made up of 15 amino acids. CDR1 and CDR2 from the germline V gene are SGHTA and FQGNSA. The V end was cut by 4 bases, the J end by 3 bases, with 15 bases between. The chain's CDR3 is CASSYDTGPYYGYTF. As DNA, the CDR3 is TGTGCCAGCAGCTACGATACGGGGCCTTACTATGGCTACACCTTC.

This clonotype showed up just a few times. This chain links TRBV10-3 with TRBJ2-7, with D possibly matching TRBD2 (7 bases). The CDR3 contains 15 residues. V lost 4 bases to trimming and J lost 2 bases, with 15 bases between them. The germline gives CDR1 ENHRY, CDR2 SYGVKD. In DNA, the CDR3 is TGTGCCATCAGTGGGAGGGGGGGTGTTCCCTACGAGCAGTACTTC. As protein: CAISGRGGVPYEQYF.

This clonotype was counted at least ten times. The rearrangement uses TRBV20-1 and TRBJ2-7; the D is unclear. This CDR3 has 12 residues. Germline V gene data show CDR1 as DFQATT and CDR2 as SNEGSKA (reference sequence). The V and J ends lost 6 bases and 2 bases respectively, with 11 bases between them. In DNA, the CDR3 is TGCAGTGCATCCAGGACGACCTACGAGCAGTACTTC. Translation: CSASRTTYEQYF.

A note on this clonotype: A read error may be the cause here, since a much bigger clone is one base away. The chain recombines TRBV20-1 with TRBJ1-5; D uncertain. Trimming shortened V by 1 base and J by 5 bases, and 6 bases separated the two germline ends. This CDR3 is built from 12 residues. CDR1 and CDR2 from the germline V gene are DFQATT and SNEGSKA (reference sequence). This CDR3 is CSARVGYQPQHF. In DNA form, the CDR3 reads TGCAGTGCTAGAGTTGGGTATCAGCCCCAGCATTTT.

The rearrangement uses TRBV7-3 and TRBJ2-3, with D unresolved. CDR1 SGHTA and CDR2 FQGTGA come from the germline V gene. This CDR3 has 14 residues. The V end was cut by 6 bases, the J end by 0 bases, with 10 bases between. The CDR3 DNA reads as TGTGCCAGCAGTACGATCCCCAGCACAGATACGCAGTATTTT. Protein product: CASSTIPSTDTQYF.

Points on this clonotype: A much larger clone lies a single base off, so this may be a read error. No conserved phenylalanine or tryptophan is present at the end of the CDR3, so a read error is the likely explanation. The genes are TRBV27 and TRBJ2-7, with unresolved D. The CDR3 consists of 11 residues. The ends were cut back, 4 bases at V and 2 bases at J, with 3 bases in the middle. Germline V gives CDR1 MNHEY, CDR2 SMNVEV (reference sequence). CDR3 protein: CASSSPYEQYS. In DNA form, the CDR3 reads TGTGCCAGCAGTTCCCCCTACGAGCAGTACTCC.

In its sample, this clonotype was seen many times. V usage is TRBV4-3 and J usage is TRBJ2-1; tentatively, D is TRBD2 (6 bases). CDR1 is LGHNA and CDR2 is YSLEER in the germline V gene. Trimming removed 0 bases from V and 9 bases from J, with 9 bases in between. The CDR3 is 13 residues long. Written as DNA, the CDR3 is TGCGCCAGCAGCCAAGATCTGGGACTTGAGCAGTTCTTC. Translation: CASSQDLGLEQFF.

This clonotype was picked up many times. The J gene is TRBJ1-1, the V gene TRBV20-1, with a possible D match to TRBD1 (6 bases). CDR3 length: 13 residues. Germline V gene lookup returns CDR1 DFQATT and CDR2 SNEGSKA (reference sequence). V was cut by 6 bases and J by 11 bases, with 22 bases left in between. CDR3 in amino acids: CSALGQRTNGAFF. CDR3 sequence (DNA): TGCAGTGCCCTCGGACAGCGCACCAATGGGGCTTTCTTT.

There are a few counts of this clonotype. Written as DNA, the CDR3 is TGCAGTGCTAGTCAGGAAAGCAATCAGCCCCAGCATTTT. Protein: CSASQESNQPQHF. The rearrangement uses TRBV20-1 and TRBJ1-5; no clear D. This CDR3 contains 13 residues. V dropped 3 bases and J dropped 1 base, with 7 bases sitting between them. The germline CDR1 and CDR2 sequences are DFQATT and SNEGSKA (reference sequence).

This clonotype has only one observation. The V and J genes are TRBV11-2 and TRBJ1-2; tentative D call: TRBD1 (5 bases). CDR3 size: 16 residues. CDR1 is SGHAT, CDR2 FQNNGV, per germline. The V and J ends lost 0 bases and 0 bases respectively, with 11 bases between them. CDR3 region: CASSLERGPANYGYTF. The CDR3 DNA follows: TGTGCCAGCAGCTTAGAAAGGGGCCCGGCTAACTATGGCTACACCTTC.

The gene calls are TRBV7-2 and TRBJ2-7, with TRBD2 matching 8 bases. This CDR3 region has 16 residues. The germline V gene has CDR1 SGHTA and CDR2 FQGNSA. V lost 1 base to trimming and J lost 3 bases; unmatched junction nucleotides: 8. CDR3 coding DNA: TGTGCCAGCAGCTTAGGTCGGCCGGGACTAGACTACGAGCAGTACTTC. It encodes CASSLGRPGLDYEQYF.

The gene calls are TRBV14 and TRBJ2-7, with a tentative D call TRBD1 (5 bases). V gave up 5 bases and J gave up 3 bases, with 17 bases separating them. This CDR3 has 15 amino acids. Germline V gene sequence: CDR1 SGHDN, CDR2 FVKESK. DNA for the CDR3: TGTGCCAGCAGCGAAGGGGCCCAGGTGGACTACGAGCAGTACTTC. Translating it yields CASSEGAQVDYEQYF.

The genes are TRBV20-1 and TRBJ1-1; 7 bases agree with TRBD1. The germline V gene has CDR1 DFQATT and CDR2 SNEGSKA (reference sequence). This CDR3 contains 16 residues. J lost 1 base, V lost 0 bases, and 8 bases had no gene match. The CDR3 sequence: CSARDARGIWNTEAFF. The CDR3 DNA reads TGCAGTGCTAGAGATGCCAGGGGGATATGGAACACTGAAGCTTTCTTT.

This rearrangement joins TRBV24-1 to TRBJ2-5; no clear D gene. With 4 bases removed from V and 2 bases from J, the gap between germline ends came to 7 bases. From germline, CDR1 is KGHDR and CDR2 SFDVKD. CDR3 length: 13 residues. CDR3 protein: CATSESVQETQYF. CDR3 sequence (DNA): TGTGCCACCAGTGAATCGGTACAAGAGACCCAGTACTTC.

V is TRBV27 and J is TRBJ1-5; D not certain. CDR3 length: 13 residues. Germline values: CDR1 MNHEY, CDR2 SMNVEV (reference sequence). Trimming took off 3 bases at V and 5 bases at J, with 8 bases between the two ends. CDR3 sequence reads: CASSFGPDQPQHF. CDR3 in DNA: TGTGCCAGCAGTTTTGGGCCGGATCAGCCCCAGCATTTT.

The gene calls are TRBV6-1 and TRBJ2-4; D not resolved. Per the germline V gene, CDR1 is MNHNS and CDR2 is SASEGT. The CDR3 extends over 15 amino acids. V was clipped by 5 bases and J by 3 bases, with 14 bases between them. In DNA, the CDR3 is TGTGCCAGCAGTTCCCACCAGCCCTACAAAAACATTCAGTACTTC. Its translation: CASSSHQPYKNIQYF.

The CDR3 bases are TGTGCCAGCAGACCCGACAGATCTGGGGCCAACGTCCTGACTTTC. Protein product: CASRPDRSGANVLTF. The chain employs TRBV28 and TRBJ2-6, with a possible D match to TRBD1 (5 bases). The germline V gene encodes CDR1 MDHEN and CDR2 SYDVKM. This CDR3 comprises 15 residues. Deletions cut 6 bases from V and 1 base from J, with 10 bases between.

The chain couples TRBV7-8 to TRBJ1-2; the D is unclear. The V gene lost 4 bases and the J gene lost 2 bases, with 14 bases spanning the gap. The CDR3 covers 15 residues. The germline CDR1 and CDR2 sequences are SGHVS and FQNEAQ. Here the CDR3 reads CASSSPGRTNYGYTF. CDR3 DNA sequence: TGTGCCAGCAGCTCACCCGGACGGACCAACTATGGCTACACCTTC.